The TCR beta chain under discussion was sequenced for a study of graft-versus-host responses after intestinal transplantation. Across the study: Recipients across the board were started on anti-thymocyte globulin induction, then kept on tacrolimus and steroids for 2 to 4 years. Findings and caveats of the study: Peak GvH clone levels in circulation were associated with early post-transplant HvG declines. Recipient bone marrow held GvH clones, some seen earlier in ileum or blood. Some patients had graft-donor T cell macrochimerism. In their allografts, the ratios of graft-versus-host to host-versus-graft T cell clones were high.

Note on this clone: What it recognizes is unknown. Within the sample, other DNA sequences also encode this same CDR3.

Only in-frame clones appear in the TCRdb table, and some are missing; sequencing was by immunoSEQ multiplex PCR. Here the sample spans more than 90,000 clones, around 92% being singletons. Trimming stripped 0 bases from V and 0 bases from J, with 5 bases between. The CDR3 is 13 residues long. CDR1 and CDR2 from the germline V gene are GTSNPN and SVGIG (reference sequence). The rearrangement uses TRBV30 and TRBJ1-1; D is ambiguous. The material sequenced was unstimulated CD8+ T cells sorted from spleen or lymph node cells, taken before transplant. The receptor comes from a human donor who was the organ donor for an intestinal transplant. CDR3 sequence reads: CAWSVGMNTEAFF. The DNA for the CDR3 is TGTGCCTGGAGTGTAGGAATGAACACTGAAGCTTTCTTT.